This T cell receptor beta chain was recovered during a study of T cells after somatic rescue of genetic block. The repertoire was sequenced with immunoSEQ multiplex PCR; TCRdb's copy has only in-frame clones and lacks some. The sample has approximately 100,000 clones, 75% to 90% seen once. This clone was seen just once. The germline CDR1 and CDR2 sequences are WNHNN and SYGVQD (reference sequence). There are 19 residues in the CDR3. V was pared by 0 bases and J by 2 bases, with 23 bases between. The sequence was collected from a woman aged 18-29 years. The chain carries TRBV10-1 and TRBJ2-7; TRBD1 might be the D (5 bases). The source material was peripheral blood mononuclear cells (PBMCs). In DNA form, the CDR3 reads TGCGCCAGCAGTGAGTCGATCGGATTTGGAACCCAAGGGGCCTACGAGCAGTACTTC. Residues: CASSESIGFGTQGAYEQYF.